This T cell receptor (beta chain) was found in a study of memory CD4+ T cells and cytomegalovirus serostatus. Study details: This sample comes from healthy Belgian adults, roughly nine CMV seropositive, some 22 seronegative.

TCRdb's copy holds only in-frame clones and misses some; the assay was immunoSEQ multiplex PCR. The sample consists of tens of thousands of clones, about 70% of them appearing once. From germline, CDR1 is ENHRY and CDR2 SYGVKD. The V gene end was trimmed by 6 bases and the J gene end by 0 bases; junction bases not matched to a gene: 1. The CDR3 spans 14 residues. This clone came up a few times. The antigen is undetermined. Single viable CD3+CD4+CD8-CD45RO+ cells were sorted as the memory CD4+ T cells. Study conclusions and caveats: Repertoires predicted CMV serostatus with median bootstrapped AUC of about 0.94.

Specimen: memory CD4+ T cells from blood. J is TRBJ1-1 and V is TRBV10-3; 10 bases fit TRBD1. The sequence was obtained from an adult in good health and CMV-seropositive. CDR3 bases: TGTGCCATCAGGGGACAGGGGATGAACACTGAAGCTTTCTTT. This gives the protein CAIRGQGMNTEAFF.